The 22 T cell receptor beta chains reported below all come from one sample, sequenced in a study of blood T cell repertoires in COVID-19. Sequenced by immunoSEQ multiplex PCR; TCRdb stores in-frame clones only, minus some. The sample carries 190,000 or so clones, 94% recorded once. The sample was peripheral blood. These receptors were taken from a man in his thirties or forties with COVID-19, enrolled during active disease.

The chain has TRBV3-1 (or the pseudogene TRBV3-2) and TRBJ1-2; D might be TRBD1 (6 bases). V was cut by 2 bases and J by 5 bases, with 12 bases left in between. The CDR3 contains 14 residues. Germline V gene data show CDR1 as LGHDT and CDR2 as YNNKEL (reference sequence). The CDR3 DNA follows: TGTGCCAGCAGCCAACCCTCCCAGGGGTATGGCTACACCTTC. Amino acid sequence: CASSQPSQGYGYTF.

This chain connects TRBV21-1 to TRBJ1-6. TRBV21-1 is tagged as a pseudogene. This CDR3 region has 17 residues. The CDR3: CASSKARESSYNSPLHF. DNA for the CDR3: TGTGCCAGCAGCAAAGCGCGGGAGAGCTCCTATAATTCACCCCTCCACTTT.

The gene calls are TRBV18 and TRBJ2-7; 12 bases map to TRBD1. The germline V gene has CDR1 KGHSH and CDR2 LQKENI. This CDR3 comprises 18 residues. J gave up 4 bases and V 1 base, and 11 bases lay outside the gene matches. CDR3 in DNA: TGTGCCAGCTCACCACGGGGGACAGGGGGCGCGAATAGGTACGAGCAGTACTTC. As protein: CASSPRGTGGANRYEQYF. The full variable domain, its missing parts supplied by reference TRBV18 and TRBJ2-7, is NAGVMQNPRHLVRRRGQEARLRCSPMKGHSHVYWYRQLPEEGLKFMVYLQKENIIDESGMPKERFSAEFPKEGPSILRIQQVVRGDSAAYFCASSPRGTGGANRYEQYFGPGTRLTVT.

This chain joins TRBV14 and TRBJ1-1, with D possibly matching TRBD1 (6 bases). This CDR3 has 14 residues. The germline gives CDR1 SGHDN, CDR2 FVKESK. The V and J ends lost 4 bases and 5 bases respectively, with 14 bases between them. The CDR3 DNA reads TGTGCCAGCAGCCCCCAACAGGGTGAGACTGAAGCTTTCTTT. It specifies CASSPQQGETEAFF.

The chain uses TRBV2 and TRBJ2-7; D remains ambiguous. The CDR3 loop spans 11 amino acids. The germline V gene has CDR1 SNHLY and CDR2 FYNNEI. V lost 7 bases and J 6 bases, leaving 10 bases between the germline ends. The CDR3 region is CASKSRGEQYF. CDR3 nucleotide sequence: TGTGCCAGCAAGTCGCGTGGCGAGCAGTACTTC.

The chain recombines TRBV9 with TRBJ1-5; possibly TRBD1 for D (5 bases). V lost 3 bases, J lost 9 bases, and 10 bases lay in between. Germline CDR1 reads SGDLS; CDR2 reads YYNGEE. CDR3 length equals 12 residues. The chain's CDR3 is CASSGDGGPQHF. In nucleotides, the CDR3 is TGTGCCAGCAGCGGGGACGGGGGGCCCCAGCATTTT.

V and J are TRBV19 and TRBJ1-5; unclear D gene. Germline V gene sequence: CDR1 LNHDA, CDR2 SQIVND (reference sequence). V lost 8 bases and J lost 1, with 18 bases in between. The CDR3 runs 16 residues. The chain's CDR3 is CASRSTGEGSNQPQHF. The CDR3, as DNA: TGTGCCAGTCGCTCTACCGGGGAGGGCAGCAATCAGCCCCAGCATTTT.

This clone appeared once. The V and J genes are TRBV4-1 and TRBJ2-7; D possibly corresponds to TRBD1 (6 bases). Trimming removed 1 base from V and 2 bases from J, with 27 bases in between. The CDR3 extends over 20 amino acids. Germline V gives CDR1 MGHRA, CDR2 YSYEKL. The CDR3 bases are TGCGCCAGCAGCCAAGTTTGGACCTCCTCAGGGCCAGGGGCCACCTACGAGCAGTACTTC. The encoded protein is CASSQVWTSSGPGATYEQYF.

CDR3 coding DNA: TGTGCCAGTACCAATGGACAGTCCAATCAGCCCCAGCATTTT. It translates to CASTNGQSNQPQHF. J is TRBJ1-5 and V is TRBV19; perhaps TRBD1 as D (6 bases). Trimming left V 7 bases short and J 3 bases short, with 13 bases between. Germline loops: CDR1 LNHDA, CDR2 SQIVND (reference sequence). The CDR3 covers 14 residues.

The rearrangement uses TRBV3-1 (or the pseudogene TRBV3-2) and TRBJ1-2; TRBD1 agrees at 7 bases. This CDR3 is 13 amino acids long. The germline CDR1 and CDR2 sequences are LGHDT and YNNKEL (reference sequence). The V and J ends lost 0 bases and 7 bases, in that order; junction bases with no gene match: 2. The DNA of the CDR3 is TGTGCCAGCAGCCAAGAGGGGACAGCTGGCTACACCTTC. Translated, it gives CASSQEGTAGYTF.

The CDR3 loop reads CAWSAGQGSRTEAFF. The DNA of the CDR3 is TGTGCCTGGAGTGCCGGACAGGGGTCGAGGACTGAAGCTTTCTTT. The rearrangement links TRBV30 to TRBJ1-1, with 9 nucleotides matching TRBD1. Germline V CDR1 and CDR2: GTSNPN, SVGIG (reference sequence). J was trimmed by 5 bases and V by 1 base; bases with no gene match: 8. This CDR3 has 15 amino acids.

V gene TRBV5-4 combines with J gene TRBJ1-1; D may be TRBD1 (5 bases). The CDR3 is 13 amino acids. Germline V CDR1 and CDR2: SGHNT, YYREEE (reference sequence). Trimming shortened V by 7 bases and J by 4 bases, and 14 bases separated the two germline ends. The CDR3 DNA reads as TGTGCCAGCTACCGGGGGACGAGCACTGAAGCTTTCTTT. It is translated as CASYRGTSTEAFF.

The chain is built from TRBV6-5 and TRBJ1-6, with 9 bases matching TRBD1. V gave up 6 bases and J gave up 10 bases; unmatched junction bases: 10. The CDR3 is made up of 15 amino acids. CDR1 is MNHEY, CDR2 SVGAGI, per germline. CDR3 loop: CASRKQGATVSPLHF. The DNA for the CDR3 is TGTGCCAGCAGGAAACAGGGGGCGACGGTCTCACCCCTCCACTTT.

The rearrangement uses TRBV4-1 and TRBJ1-4; maybe TRBD1 (5 bases). Trimming pared 3 bases from V and 4 bases from J, leaving 9 bases between. From germline, CDR1 is MGHRA and CDR2 YSYEKL. The CDR3 is 14 amino acids. Here the CDR3 reads CASSQGGNNEKLFF. The CDR3 DNA sequence: TGCGCCAGCAGCCAGGGGGGTAATAATGAAAAACTGTTTTTT.

The chain has TRBV25-1 and TRBJ2-7; a possible D gene is TRBD1 (6 bases). Trimming removed 3 bases from V and 9 bases from J, with 18 bases in between. Per germline, CDR1 MGHDK and CDR2 SYGVNS. The CDR3 sequence is 14 residues long. This chain's CDR3 is CASSDVENRDTQYF. The DNA for the CDR3 is TGTGCCAGCAGTGACGTAGAAAACAGGGATACGCAGTACTTC.

V gene TRBV19 combines with J gene TRBJ1-5; 7 nucleotides align to TRBD1. Per the germline V gene, CDR1 is LNHDA and CDR2 is SQIVND (reference sequence). This CDR3 contains 16 residues. Trimming at V came to 3 bases and at J to 1 base, leaving 6 bases not matched to a gene. CDR3 sequence: CASSIYKGASNQPQHF. CDR3 in DNA: TGTGCCAGTAGTATTTATAAGGGGGCCAGCAATCAGCCCCAGCATTTT.

A few counts support this clone. This sample includes further DNA sequences coding for the same CDR3. This chain uses TRBV30 with TRBJ1-2; TRBD1 is a possible D gene (6 bases). V was pared by 0 bases and J by 7 bases, with 6 bases between. Germline values: CDR1 GTSNPN, CDR2 SVGIG (reference sequence). The CDR3 is 11 residues long. The CDR3 protein is CAWSVGGGYTF. CDR3 sequence (DNA): TGTGCCTGGAGTGTAGGGGGTGGCTACACCTTC.

V and J are TRBV5-1 and TRBJ1-3; no clear D. This CDR3 has 14 amino acids. Germline V CDR1 and CDR2: SGHRS, YFSETQ. V lost 2 bases and J 0 bases, leaving 6 bases between the germline ends. The CDR3 sequence: CASSFGRSGNTIYF. The CDR3 DNA follows: TGCGCCAGCAGCTTCGGTCGCTCTGGAAACACCATATATTTT.

The chain uses TRBV19 and TRBJ1-5; the match to TRBD1 covers 8 bases. The CDR3 is 15 residues long. V gave up 5 bases and J gave up 4 bases; unmatched junction bases: 7. Germline CDR1 is LNHDA and CDR2 is SQIVND (reference sequence). The CDR3 loop reads CASSAQGVWNQPQHF. The CDR3 DNA is TGTGCCAGTAGTGCACAGGGGGTTTGGAATCAGCCCCAGCATTTT. The full variable domain, completed using reference TRBV19 and TRBJ1-5, is DGGITQSPKYLFRKEGQNVTLSCEQNLNHDAMYWYRQDPGQGLRLIYYSQIVNDFQKGDIAEGYSVSREKKESFPLTVTSAQKNPTAFYLCASSAQGVWNQPQHFGDGTRLSIL.

V gene TRBV6-2 or TRBV6-3 combines with J gene TRBJ1-2, with 8 bases matching TRBD1. From germline, CDR1 is MNHEY and CDR2 SVGEGT. The CDR3 is made up of 15 amino acids. Trimming removed 6 bases from V and 4 bases from J; junction bases left unmatched: 10. CDR3 sequence (DNA): TGTGCCAGCAGCCCCAGACAGGGGCAAATCTATGGCTACACCTTC. This codes for CASSPRQGQIYGYTF.

The count of this clone is one. J is TRBJ1-6 and V is TRBV3-1 (or the pseudogene TRBV3-2); D is possibly TRBD1 (5 bases). The germline V and J ends were trimmed by 7 bases and 5 bases, with 12 bases remaining between them. Looked up from germline, CDR1 is LGHDT and CDR2 is YNNKEL (reference sequence). The CDR3 extends over 14 amino acids. The CDR3 sequence is CASTLGHNNSPLHF. In DNA, the CDR3 is TGTGCCAGCACCCTCGGACATAATAATTCACCCCTCCACTTT.

This chain connects TRBV25-1 to TRBJ1-2, with a tentative D call TRBD1 (6 bases). This CDR3 is 15 amino acids long. Germline CDR1 reads MGHDK; CDR2 reads SYGVNS. Between the trimmed V and J ends, which lost 6 bases and 0 bases, there was a span of 14 bases. CDR3 in amino acids: CASRKTGSSNYGYTF. The CDR3 DNA sequence: TGTGCCAGCAGAAAAACAGGGTCCTCTAACTATGGCTACACCTTC.